The text below deals with one TCR beta chain. The CDR3 covers 15 residues. V was shortened by 0 bases and J by 2 bases, with 8 bases between the two germline ends. Per germline, CDR1 GTSNPN and CDR2 SVGIG (reference sequence). These data originate in a study of blood T cell repertoires in COVID-19. Assay used: immunoSEQ multiplex PCR; TCRdb lists only in-frame clones, some missing. Among 300,000 to 450,000 clones listed, 80% to 90% were seen once. The receptor's source is a man between 25 and 39 years old who had recovered from COVID-19. The V call is TRBV30, the J call TRBJ2-6; D unresolved. The source material was PBMCs or T cells enriched from blood (not recorded which). The CDR3 coding sequence is TGTGCCTGGAGTGTACAAGCGACTGGGGCCAACGTCCTGACTTTC. Amino acid sequence: CAWSVQATGANVLTF.